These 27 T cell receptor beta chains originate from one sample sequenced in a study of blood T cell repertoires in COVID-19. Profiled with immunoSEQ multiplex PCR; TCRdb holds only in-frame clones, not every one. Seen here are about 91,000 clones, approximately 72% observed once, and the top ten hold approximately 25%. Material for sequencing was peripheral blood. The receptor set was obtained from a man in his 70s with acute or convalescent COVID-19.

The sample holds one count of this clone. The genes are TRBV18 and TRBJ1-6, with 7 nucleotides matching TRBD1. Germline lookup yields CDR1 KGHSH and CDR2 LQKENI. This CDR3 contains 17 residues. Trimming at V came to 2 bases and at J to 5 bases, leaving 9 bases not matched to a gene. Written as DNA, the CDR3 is TGTGCCAGCTCACCAAGGGCGTCGACAGGGAATAATTCACCCCTCCACTTT. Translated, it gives CASSPRASTGNNSPLHF. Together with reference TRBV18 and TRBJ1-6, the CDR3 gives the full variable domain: NAGVMQNPRHLVRRRGQEARLRCSPMKGHSHVYWYRQLPEEGLKFMVYLQKENIIDESGMPKERFSAEFPKEGPSILRIQQVVRGDSAAYFCASSPRASTGNNSPLHFGNGTRLTVT.

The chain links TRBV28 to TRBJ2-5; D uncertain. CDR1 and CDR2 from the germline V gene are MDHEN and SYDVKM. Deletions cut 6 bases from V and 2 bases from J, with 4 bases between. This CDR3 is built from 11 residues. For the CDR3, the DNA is TGTGCCAGCAGCAAACAAGAGACCCAGTACTTC. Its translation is CASSKQETQYF. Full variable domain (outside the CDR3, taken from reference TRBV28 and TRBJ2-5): DVKVTQSSRYLVKRTGEKVFLECVQDMDHENMFWYRQDPGLGLRLIYFSYDVKMKEKGDIPEGYSVSREKKERFSLILESASTNQTSMYLCASSKQETQYFGPGTRLLVL.

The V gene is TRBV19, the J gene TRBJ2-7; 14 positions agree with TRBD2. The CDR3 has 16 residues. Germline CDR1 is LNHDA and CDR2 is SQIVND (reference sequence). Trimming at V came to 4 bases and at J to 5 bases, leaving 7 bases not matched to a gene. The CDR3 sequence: CASSTGLAGGSHEQYF. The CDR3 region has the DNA TGTGCCAGTAGTACCGGACTAGCGGGAGGATCCCACGAGCAGTACTTC.

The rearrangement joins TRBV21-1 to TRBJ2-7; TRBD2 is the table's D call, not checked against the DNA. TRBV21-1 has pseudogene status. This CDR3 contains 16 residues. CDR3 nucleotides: TGTGCCAGCAGCAAAGTTGGGCGGGAGGGTCCCTACGAGCAGTACTTC. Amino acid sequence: CASSKVGREGPYEQYF.

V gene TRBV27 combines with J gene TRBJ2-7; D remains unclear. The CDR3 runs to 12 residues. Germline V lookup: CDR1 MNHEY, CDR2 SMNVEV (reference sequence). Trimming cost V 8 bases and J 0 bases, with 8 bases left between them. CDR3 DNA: TGTGCCAGCTCTGGCGGCTCCTACGAGCAGTACTTC. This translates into CASSGGSYEQYF.

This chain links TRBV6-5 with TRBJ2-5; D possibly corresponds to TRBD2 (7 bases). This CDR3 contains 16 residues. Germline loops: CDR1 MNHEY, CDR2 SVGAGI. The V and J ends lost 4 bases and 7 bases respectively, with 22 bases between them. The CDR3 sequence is CASSSYRGAGEGTQYF. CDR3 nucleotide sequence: TGTGCCAGCAGTTCCTATAGGGGGGCGGGAGAGGGGACCCAGTACTTC.

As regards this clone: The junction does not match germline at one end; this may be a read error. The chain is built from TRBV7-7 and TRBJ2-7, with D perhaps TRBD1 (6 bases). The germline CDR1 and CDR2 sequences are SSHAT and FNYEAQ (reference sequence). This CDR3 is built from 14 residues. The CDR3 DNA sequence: TGTGCTAGCAGCTTAGGGGTAGGGGGTGACGAGCAGTACTTC. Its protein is CASSLGVGGDEQYF.

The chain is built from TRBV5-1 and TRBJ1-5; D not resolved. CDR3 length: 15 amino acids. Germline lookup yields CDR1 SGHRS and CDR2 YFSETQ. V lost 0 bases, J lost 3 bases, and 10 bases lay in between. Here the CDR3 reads CASSLDSLNNQPQHF. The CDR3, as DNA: TGCGCCAGCAGCTTGGACAGTCTCAACAATCAGCCCCAGCATTTT. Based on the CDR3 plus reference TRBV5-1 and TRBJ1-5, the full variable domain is KAGVTQTPRYLIKTRGQQVTLSCSPISGHRSVSWYQQTPGQGLQFLFEYFSETQRNKGNFPGRFSGRQFSNSRSEMNVSTLELGDSALYLCASSLDSLNNQPQHFGDGTRLSIL.

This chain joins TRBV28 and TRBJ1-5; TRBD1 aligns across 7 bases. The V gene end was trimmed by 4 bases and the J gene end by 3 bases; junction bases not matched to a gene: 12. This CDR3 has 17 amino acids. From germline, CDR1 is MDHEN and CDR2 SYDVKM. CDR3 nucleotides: TGTGCCAGCAGTTCTCAAGCCGGGACAGTACTCAATCAGCCCCAGCATTTT. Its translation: CASSSQAGTVLNQPQHF.

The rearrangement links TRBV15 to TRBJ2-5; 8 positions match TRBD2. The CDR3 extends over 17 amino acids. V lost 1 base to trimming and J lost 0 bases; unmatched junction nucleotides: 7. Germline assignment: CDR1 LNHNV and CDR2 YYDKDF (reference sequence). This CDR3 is CATSRVPSGWYQETQYF. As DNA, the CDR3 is TGTGCCACCAGCAGAGTACCTAGCGGGTGGTACCAAGAGACCCAGTACTTC.

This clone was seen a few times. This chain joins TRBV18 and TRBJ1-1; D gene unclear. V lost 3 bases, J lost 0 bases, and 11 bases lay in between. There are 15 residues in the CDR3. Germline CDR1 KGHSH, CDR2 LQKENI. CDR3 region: CASSPNSIMNTEAFF. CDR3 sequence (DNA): TGTGCCAGCTCACCGAACAGTATAATGAACACTGAAGCTTTCTTT.

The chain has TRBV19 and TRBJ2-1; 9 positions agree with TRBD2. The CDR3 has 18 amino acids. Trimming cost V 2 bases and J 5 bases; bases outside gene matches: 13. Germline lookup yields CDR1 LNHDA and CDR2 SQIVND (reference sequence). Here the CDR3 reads CASSISPPGAGGNNEQFF. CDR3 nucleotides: TGTGCCAGTAGTATATCCCCCCCTGGGGCGGGAGGGAACAATGAGCAGTTCTTC.

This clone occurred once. DNA of the CDR3: TGCGCCAGCAGCCCTCAGGGGAATCGGGACAATGAGCAGTTCTTC. Translated: CASSPQGNRDNEQFF. The rearrangement uses TRBV5-1 and TRBJ2-1, with D perhaps matching TRBD1 (6 bases). Germline values: CDR1 SGHRS, CDR2 YFSETQ. The CDR3 covers 15 residues. Trimming shortened V by 4 bases and J by 5 bases, and 16 bases separated the two germline ends.

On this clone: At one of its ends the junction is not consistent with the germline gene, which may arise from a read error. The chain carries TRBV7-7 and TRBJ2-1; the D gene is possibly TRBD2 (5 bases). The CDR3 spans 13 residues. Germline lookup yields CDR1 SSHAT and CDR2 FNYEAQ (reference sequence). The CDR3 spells CASSLGLALEQFF. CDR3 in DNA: TGTGCTAGCAGCTTAGGCCTAGCCCTTGAGCAGTTCTTC. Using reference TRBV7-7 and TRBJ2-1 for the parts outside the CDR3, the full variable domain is GAGVSQSPRYKVTKRGQDVTLRCDPISSHATLYWYQQALGQGPEFLTYFNYEAQPDKSGLPSDRFSAERPEGSISTLTIQRTEQRDSAMYRCASSLGLALEQFFGPGTRLTVL.

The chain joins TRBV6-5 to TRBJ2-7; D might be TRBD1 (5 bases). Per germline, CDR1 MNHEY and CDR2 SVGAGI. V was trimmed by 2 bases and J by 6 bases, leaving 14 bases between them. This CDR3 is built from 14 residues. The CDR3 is CASSYGAGNGEQYF. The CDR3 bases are TGTGCCAGCAGTTACGGTGCAGGGAACGGCGAGCAGTACTTC.

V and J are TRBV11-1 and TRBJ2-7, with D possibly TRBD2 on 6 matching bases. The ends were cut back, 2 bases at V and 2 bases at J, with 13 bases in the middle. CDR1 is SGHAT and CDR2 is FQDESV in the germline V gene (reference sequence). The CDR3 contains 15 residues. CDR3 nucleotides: TGTGCCAGCAGCTTACCGCAGGGAGGTCCCTACGAGCAGTACTTC. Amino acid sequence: CASSLPQGGPYEQYF. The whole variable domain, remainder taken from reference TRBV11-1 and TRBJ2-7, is EAEVAQSPRYKITEKSQAVAFWCDPISGHATLYWYRQILGQGPELLVQFQDESVVDDSQLPKDRFSAERLKGVDSTLKIQPAELGDSAMYLCASSLPQGGPYEQYFGPGTRLTVT.

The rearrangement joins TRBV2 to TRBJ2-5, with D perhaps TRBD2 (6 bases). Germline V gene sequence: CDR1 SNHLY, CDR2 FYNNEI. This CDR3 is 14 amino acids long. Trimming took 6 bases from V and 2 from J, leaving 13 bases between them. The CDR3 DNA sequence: TGTGCCAGCAGGCCGGGAGTGGGACAAGAGACCCAGTACTTC. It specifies CASRPGVGQETQYF.

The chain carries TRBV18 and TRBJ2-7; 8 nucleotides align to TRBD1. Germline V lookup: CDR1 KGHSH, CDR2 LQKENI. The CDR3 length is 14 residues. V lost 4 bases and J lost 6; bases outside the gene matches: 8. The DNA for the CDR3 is TGTGCCAGCTCACTTGGACAGGGATCCATCGAGCAGTACTTC. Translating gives CASSLGQGSIEQYF.

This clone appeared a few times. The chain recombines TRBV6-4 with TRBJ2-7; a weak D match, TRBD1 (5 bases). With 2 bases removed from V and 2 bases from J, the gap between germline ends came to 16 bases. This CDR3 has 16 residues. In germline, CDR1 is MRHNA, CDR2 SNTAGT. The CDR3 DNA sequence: TGTGCCAGCAGTGACCCTCGGACGGCCAGGGCCTACGAGCAGTACTTC. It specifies CASSDPRTARAYEQYF.

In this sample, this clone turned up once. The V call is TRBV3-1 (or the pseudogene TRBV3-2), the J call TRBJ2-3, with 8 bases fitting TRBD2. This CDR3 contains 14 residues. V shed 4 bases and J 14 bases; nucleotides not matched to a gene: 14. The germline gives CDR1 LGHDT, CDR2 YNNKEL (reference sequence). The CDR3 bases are TGTGCCAGCAGCCCACCCGGCACTAGCGGTATAGGGTATTTT. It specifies CASSPPGTSGIGYF.

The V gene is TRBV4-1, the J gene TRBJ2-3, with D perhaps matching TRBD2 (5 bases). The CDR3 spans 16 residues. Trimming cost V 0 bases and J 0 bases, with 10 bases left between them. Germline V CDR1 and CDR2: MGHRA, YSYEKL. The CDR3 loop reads CASSQDRRTSTDTQYF. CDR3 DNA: TGCGCCAGCAGCCAAGATCGCCGGACTAGCACAGATACGCAGTATTTT.

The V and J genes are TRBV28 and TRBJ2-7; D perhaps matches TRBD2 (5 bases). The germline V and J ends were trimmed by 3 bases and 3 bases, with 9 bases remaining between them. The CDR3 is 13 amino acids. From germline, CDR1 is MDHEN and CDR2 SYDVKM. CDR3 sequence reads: CASSFLGSYEQYF. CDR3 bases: TGTGCCAGCAGTTTCTTGGGGAGCTACGAGCAGTACTTC.

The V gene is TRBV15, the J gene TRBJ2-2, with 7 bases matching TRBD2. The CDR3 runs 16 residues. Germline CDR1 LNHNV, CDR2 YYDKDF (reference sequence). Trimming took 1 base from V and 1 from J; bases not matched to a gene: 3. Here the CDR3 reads CATSRGASGNTGELFF. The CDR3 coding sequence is TGTGCCACCAGCAGAGGGGCTAGCGGGAACACCGGGGAGCTGTTTTTT.

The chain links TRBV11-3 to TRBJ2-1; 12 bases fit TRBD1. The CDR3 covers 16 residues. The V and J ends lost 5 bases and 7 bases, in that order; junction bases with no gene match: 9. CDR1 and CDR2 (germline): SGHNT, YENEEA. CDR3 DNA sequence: TGTGCCAGCAGCCGCGCCGGGACAGGGGGCGGGAATGAGCAGTTCTTC. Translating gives CASSRAGTGGGNEQFF.

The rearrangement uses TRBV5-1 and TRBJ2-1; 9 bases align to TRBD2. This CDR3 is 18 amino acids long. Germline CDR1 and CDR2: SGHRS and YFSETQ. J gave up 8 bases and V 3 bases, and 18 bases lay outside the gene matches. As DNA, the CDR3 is TGCGCCAGCAGCTCCCCTAGGAGCGGGAGGCCGGGGGGGCATGAGCAGTTCTTC. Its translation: CASSSPRSGRPGGHEQFF.

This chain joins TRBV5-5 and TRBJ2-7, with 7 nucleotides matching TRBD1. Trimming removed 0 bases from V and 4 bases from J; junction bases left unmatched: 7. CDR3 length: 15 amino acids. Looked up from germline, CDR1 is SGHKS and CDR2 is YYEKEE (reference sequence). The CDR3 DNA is TGTGCCAGCAGCTTGGGGCCAGGGGGTCCTTACGAGCAGTACTTC. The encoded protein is CASSLGPGGPYEQYF.

The CDR3 loop reads CASSQDLWGDYGYTF. CDR3 sequence (DNA): TGTGCCAGCAGCCAAGATTTGTGGGGAGACTATGGCTACACCTTC. The chain uses TRBV4-2 and TRBJ1-2; D remains unclear. Trimming stripped 0 bases from V and 3 bases from J, with 11 bases between. The V gene's germline CDR1 is LGHNA and CDR2 YNFKEQ. There are 15 residues in the CDR3.